The next 9 T cell receptor beta chains were all read from a single sample in a study of identical twins. TCRdb recomputed calls from the 5' RACE reads with MiXCR, one row per CDR3 protein. The table includes some 690,000 distinct CDR3 sequences, around 20% detected once. In addition, the sample was reused for a study of T cells expressing NK-cell markers.

The sample was PBMCs. These receptors were obtained from a young woman in good health.

V usage is TRBV29-1 and J usage is TRBJ2-2; 8 nucleotides align to TRBD1. This CDR3 spans 13 amino acids. The V gene end was trimmed by 5 bases and the J gene end by 3 bases; junction bases not matched to a gene: 2. The germline gives CDR1 SQVTM, CDR2 ANQGSEA. CDR3 nucleotide sequence: TGCAGCGTTCCGGACAGGGACACCGGGGAGCTGTTTTTT. Translated, it gives CSVPDRDTGELFF.

This clonotype has ten or more counts. V usage is TRBV15 and J usage is TRBJ1-1; 8 bases align to TRBD1. The CDR3 sequence is 12 residues long. V was clipped by 5 bases and J by 12 bases; unmatched bases: 8. Germline V gene data show CDR1 as LNHNV and CDR2 as YYDKDF (reference sequence). CDR3 region: CATSPGQGGPFF. DNA of the CDR3: TGTGCCACCAGCCCCGGACAGGGAGGACCTTTCTTT.

This clonotype was detected a few times. V and J are TRBV5-5 and TRBJ1-1; no clear D gene. V lost 3 bases, J lost 5 bases, and 11 bases lay in between. CDR1 is SGHKS, CDR2 YYEKEE, per germline (reference sequence). This CDR3 has 13 amino acids. This CDR3 reads CASSSGRETEAFF. The DNA of the CDR3 is TGTGCCAGCAGCTCCGGACGCGAGACTGAAGCTTTCTTT.

This clonotype has at least ten counts. This chain joins TRBV5-1 and TRBJ2-7; 9 bases agree with TRBD1. The V gene's germline CDR1 is SGHRS and CDR2 YFSETQ. The V segment lost 4 bases and the J segment 1 base; nucleotides outside the gene matches: 9. The CDR3 contains 16 residues. The CDR3 spells CASSAQPGQGSYEQYF. CDR3 bases: TGCGCCAGCAGCGCGCAGCCGGGACAGGGTTCCTACGAGCAGTACTTC.

This chain connects TRBV12-5 to TRBJ2-7; TRBD2 matches 7 bases. V was clipped by 4 bases and J by 7 bases; unmatched bases: 13. CDR1 is LGHNT, CDR2 FRNRAP, per germline. CDR3 length: 15 amino acids. The DNA for the CDR3 is TGTGCTAGTGGTTCCCTAGCGGCCCCAACGGGGGAGCAGTACTTC. This gives the protein CASGSLAAPTGEQYF.

This clonotype was detected many times. The rearrangement joins TRBV7-2 to TRBJ1-2; D not resolved. The germline CDR1 and CDR2 sequences are SGHTA and FQGNSA. This CDR3 comprises 14 residues. V was clipped by 4 bases and J by 4 bases, with 13 bases between them. DNA of the CDR3: TGTGCCAGCAGCTCATCTGGAACGGTCTATGGCTACACCTTC. Protein: CASSSSGTVYGYTF.

This chain connects TRBV7-7 to TRBJ2-5; the match to TRBD2 covers 8 bases. The CDR3 totals 16 residues. Germline CDR1 is SSHAT and CDR2 is FNYEAQ (reference sequence). J was trimmed by 2 bases and V by 1 base; bases with no gene match: 6. CDR3 amino acids: CASSLVQTSVQETQYF. In nucleotides, the CDR3 is TGTGCCAGCAGCTTAGTCCAGACTAGCGTACAAGAGACCCAGTACTTC.

This clonotype was counted ten times or more. The V call is TRBV20-1, the J call TRBJ2-3; D possibly corresponds to TRBD2 (5 bases). From germline, CDR1 is DFQATT and CDR2 SNEGSKA (reference sequence). This CDR3 has 14 amino acids. Trimming took 3 bases from V and 0 from J, leaving 10 bases between them. CDR3 in amino acids: CSARLADSTDTQYF. Written as DNA, the CDR3 is TGCAGTGCTAGGCTAGCCGATAGCACAGATACGCAGTATTTT.

This clonotype has more than one count but fewer than ten. V gene TRBV5-1 combines with J gene TRBJ1-2, with 7 bases matching TRBD1. The V gene's germline CDR1 is SGHRS and CDR2 YFSETQ. V lost 4 bases, J lost 6 bases, and 6 bases stayed unmatched. The CDR3 runs 13 residues. The CDR3 loop reads CASSRGQNDGYTF. The CDR3 region has the DNA TGCGCCAGCAGCCGGGGACAGAATGATGGCTACACCTTC.